Below, 25 T cell receptor beta chains from the same sample are listed, as sequenced in a study of T-cell memory formation after mild COVID-19. A single record per CDR3 protein comes from TCRdb applying MiXCR to the 5' RACE reads. The sample lists more than 300,000 distinct CDR3 sequences, 14% occurring once. Sequencing used PBMCs or a T cell subset sorted from them (not recorded which). The receptors derive from a man between 18 and 35 years old who had mild COVID-19 (a few samples of this study predate the infection). Cell type and time point are not known.

The chain is built from TRBV6-5 and TRBJ1-1; D is uncertain. The CDR3 covers 15 residues. Germline V CDR1 and CDR2: MNHEY, SVGAGI. The V end was cut by 0 bases, the J end by 5 bases, with 13 bases between. The CDR3 reads CASSYSGSVGTEAFF. CDR3 coding DNA: TGTGCCAGCAGTTACTCGGGTAGCGTGGGGACTGAAGCTTTCTTT.

The chain combines TRBV27 with TRBJ1-5, with TRBD1 as a possible D gene (5 bases). The CDR3 has 14 residues. Trimming pared 5 bases from V and 6 bases from J, leaving 14 bases between. Per the germline V gene, CDR1 is MNHEY and CDR2 is SMNVEV (reference sequence). CDR3 DNA: TGTGCCAGCAGTGTACCGGGGCGCCGTCAGCCCCAGCATTTT. Encoded protein: CASSVPGRRQPQHF.

This chain joins TRBV5-1 and TRBJ2-3; 10 bases line up with TRBD2. The CDR3 consists of 16 residues. The junction had 6 bases not matched to a gene; V was cut back by 4 bases and J by 1 base. CDR1 is SGHRS, CDR2 YFSETQ, per germline. The CDR3, as DNA: TGCGCCAGCAGCCTGACTAGCGGGCAAGGCACAGATACGCAGTATTTT. Amino acid sequence: CASSLTSGQGTDTQYF.

This clonotype was found a few times. The V call is TRBV10-3, the J call TRBJ2-7; D unresolved. The CDR3 contains 13 residues. V was pared by 4 bases and J by 3 bases, with 10 bases between. The germline gives CDR1 ENHRY, CDR2 SYGVKD. This chain's CDR3 is CAISVSPNYEQYF. CDR3 nucleotides: TGTGCCATCAGTGTCAGCCCCAACTACGAGCAGTACTTC.

This clonotype was detected a few times. The chain carries TRBV29-1 and TRBJ1-2; D is unclear. Trimming pared 0 bases from V and 8 bases from J, leaving 16 bases between. CDR3 size: 14 residues. CDR1 is SQVTM and CDR2 is ANQGSEA in the germline V gene. This CDR3 reads CSVEDSPGRRGYTF. As DNA, the CDR3 is TGCAGCGTTGAAGATTCCCCAGGACGGAGAGGCTACACCTTC.

This clonotype appeared a few times. The chain combines TRBV7-2 with TRBJ2-1; possibly TRBD2 for D (5 bases). Trimming cost V 7 bases and J 8 bases, with 9 bases left between them. Looked up from germline, CDR1 is SGHTA and CDR2 is FQGNSA. The CDR3 has 11 amino acids. The chain's CDR3 is CASTRGHEQFF. CDR3 bases: TGTGCCAGCACCAGAGGGCATGAGCAGTTCTTC.

This clonotype was detected a few times. The rearrangement links TRBV4-3 to TRBJ2-1; either TRBD1 or TRBD2 may supply D (6 bases each). CDR3 size: 16 residues. V was cut by 0 bases and J by 7 bases, with 16 bases left in between. CDR1 LGHNA and CDR2 YSLEER come from the germline V gene. CDR3 DNA sequence: TGCGCCAGCAGCCAAGATCCGAGCCGAGGGGGGAATGAGCAGTTCTTC. Residues: CASSQDPSRGGNEQFF.

This clonotype occurred a few times. The CDR3 nucleotides are TGCGCCAGCAGCTATGGACAGGGGGCACGAGAGCAGTACGTC. Its protein is CASSYGQGAREQYV. The genes are TRBV5-1 and TRBJ2-7, with TRBD1 matching 11 bases. Germline V CDR1 and CDR2: SGHRS, YFSETQ. The V and J ends lost 3 bases and 7 bases, in that order; junction bases with no gene match: 6. The CDR3 covers 14 residues.

This chain links TRBV12-3 or TRBV12-4 with TRBJ1-6, with D perhaps TRBD1 (6 bases). The V end was cut by 3 bases, the J end by 4 bases, with 10 bases between. The CDR3 runs 15 residues. CDR3 sequence reads: CASSLKQGYNSPLHF. The CDR3 bases are TGTGCCAGCAGTTTGAAACAGGGTTATAATTCACCCCTCCACTTT.

This clonotype appeared a few times. The chain uses TRBV5-1 and TRBJ1-2, with TRBD1 matching over 7 bases. V lost 0 bases and J lost 2; bases outside the gene matches: 7. Germline values: CDR1 SGHRS, CDR2 YFSETQ. The CDR3 extends over 16 amino acids. CDR3 in DNA: TGCGCCAGCAGCTTGGGTACCGGACAGGACAACTATGGCTACACCTTC. Translated, it gives CASSLGTGQDNYGYTF.

This clonotype has only a few counts. V usage is TRBV10-3 and J usage is TRBJ2-1; D might be TRBD1 or TRBD2, each matching 6 bases. The CDR3 has 15 amino acids. Trimming took off 5 bases at V and 6 bases at J, with 17 bases between the two ends. Germline CDR1 and CDR2: ENHRY and SYGVKD. The CDR3 sequence is CAISYRPKGGNEQFF. In DNA, the CDR3 is TGTGCCATCAGTTACAGGCCCAAGGGGGGCAATGAGCAGTTCTTC.

Only a few counts were recorded for this clonotype. This CDR3 is CASGQSYEQYV. The CDR3 DNA sequence: TGTGCCAGCGGACAGTCCTACGAGCAGTACGTC. The V call is TRBV2, the J call TRBJ2-7; possibly TRBD1 for D (6 bases). This CDR3 is 11 amino acids long. Trimming removed 8 bases from V and 1 base from J, with 6 bases in between. CDR1 SNHLY and CDR2 FYNNEI come from the germline V gene.

J is TRBJ1-1 and V is TRBV7-3; D unresolved. The CDR3 consists of 13 residues. Trimming took off 1 base at V and 1 base at J, with 4 bases between the two ends. CDR1 and CDR2 (germline): SGHTA, FQGTGA. CDR3 nucleotides: TGTGCCAGCAGCTTAATGAAGAACACTGAAGCTTTCTTT. It codes for CASSLMKNTEAFF.

The V and J genes are TRBV6-5 and TRBJ2-4, with D possibly matching TRBD1 (6 bases). This CDR3 comprises 15 residues. Germline V CDR1 and CDR2: MNHEY, SVGAGI. Trimming stripped 6 bases from V and 7 bases from J, with 19 bases between. The CDR3 coding sequence is TGTGCCAGCAGGCACGACGCAGGGGTAGGGAACATTCAGTACTTC. Translated: CASRHDAGVGNIQYF.

This clonotype was observed a few times. The chain combines TRBV7-9 with TRBJ2-7; D not resolved. Germline CDR1 is SEHNR and CDR2 is FQNEAQ (reference sequence). V was pared by 4 bases and J by 2 bases, with 12 bases between. There are 14 residues in the CDR3. CDR3 nucleotides: TGTGCCAGCAGCTCTACCCGGCAGACCTACGAGCAGTACGTC. It encodes CASSSTRQTYEQYV.

This clonotype was observed a few times. This CDR3 is CASSSMGPGDPYEQYV. The CDR3 nucleotides read TGTGCCAGCAGTTCCATGGGACCAGGAGACCCCTACGAGCAGTACGTC. The chain employs TRBV6-6 and TRBJ2-7; either TRBD1 or TRBD2 may fit D (5 bases each). Germline CDR1 reads MNHNY; CDR2 reads SVGAGI (reference sequence). The CDR3 is made up of 16 amino acids. Trimming took off 4 bases at V and 2 bases at J, with 18 bases between the two ends.

V is TRBV6-2 or TRBV6-3 and J is TRBJ1-5; tentative D call: TRBD1 (6 bases). The germline V and J ends were trimmed by 0 bases and 5 bases, with 14 bases remaining between them. Germline-derived CDR1 and CDR2 are MNHEY and SVGEGT. This CDR3 comprises 16 residues. The CDR3 DNA is TGTGCCAGCAGTTACTCGAGCCAGAGGGGGGATCAGCCCCAGCATTTT. It encodes CASSYSSQRGDQPQHF.

The chain is built from TRBV9 and TRBJ2-6; D is possibly TRBD2 (6 bases). From germline, CDR1 is SGDLS and CDR2 YYNGEE. Trimming cost V 0 bases and J 4 bases, with 14 bases left between them. This CDR3 spans 17 amino acids. The CDR3 DNA reads as TGTGCCAGCAGCGTAGTGGGGGGTCCGGGAGGGGCCAACGTCCTGACTTTC. Translating it yields CASSVVGGPGGANVLTF.

This clonotype was recorded a few times. The chain carries TRBV6-2 or TRBV6-3 and TRBJ1-1; D possibly corresponds to TRBD1 (5 bases). This CDR3 has 15 amino acids. Trimming pared 5 bases from V and 11 bases from J, leaving 24 bases between. Per germline, CDR1 MNHEY and CDR2 SVGEGT. The CDR3, as DNA: TGTGCCAGCAGTCAGTGGGGTGGTGACAGCCGGGAGGCTTTCTTT. As protein: CASSQWGGDSREAFF.

Only a few counts were recorded for this clonotype. The chain employs TRBV7-2 and TRBJ2-7; D is unresolved. Germline values: CDR1 SGHTA, CDR2 FQGNSA. The CDR3 loop spans 14 amino acids. Between the trimmed V and J ends, which lost 5 bases and 3 bases, there was a span of 14 bases. The CDR3 DNA is TGTGCCAGCAGCAACAATGGGGTCGGCTACGAGCAGTACTTC. It is translated as CASSNNGVGYEQYF.

In DNA form, the CDR3 reads TGCAGTGCTAGGGGTCAGGTAGCGGGGGGGACCATCTACAATGAGCAGTTCTTC. Its protein product is CSARGQVAGGTIYNEQFF. The chain links TRBV20-1 to TRBJ2-1, with TRBD2 matching 11 bases. The germline gives CDR1 DFQATT, CDR2 SNEGSKA (reference sequence). V shed 3 bases and J 3 bases; nucleotides not matched to a gene: 13. CDR3 size: 18 residues.

The rearrangement links TRBV20-1 to TRBJ2-1; 8 nucleotides match TRBD1. This CDR3 is built from 11 residues. Looked up from germline, CDR1 is DFQATT and CDR2 is SNEGSKA (reference sequence). In DNA, the CDR3 is TGCAGGCCCAGGGGGCGGAGTGAGCAGTTCTTC. Translating gives CRPRGRSEQFF.

The rearrangement links TRBV4-1 to TRBJ2-1, with 9 bases aligning to TRBD2. This CDR3 region has 17 residues. V shed 1 base, J shed 1 base, and the junction held 5 bases outside the gene matches. Looked up from germline, CDR1 is MGHRA and CDR2 is YSYEKL. CDR3 residues: CASSQGSSGESYNEQFF. CDR3 coding DNA: TGCGCCAGCAGCCAAGGGTCTAGCGGGGAATCCTACAATGAGCAGTTCTTC.

The chain joins TRBV5-1 to TRBJ2-5; D gene uncertain. Trimming took off 0 bases at V and 5 bases at J, with 11 bases between the two ends. Looked up from germline, CDR1 is SGHRS and CDR2 is YFSETQ. This CDR3 comprises 14 residues. The CDR3 spells CASSLAGSWETQYF. The CDR3 DNA reads as TGCGCCAGCAGCTTGGCCGGCAGTTGGGAGACCCAGTACTTC.

This clonotype was detected ten times or more. The chain recombines TRBV6-2 or TRBV6-3 with TRBJ2-2; tentatively, D is TRBD1 (6 bases). Germline loops: CDR1 MNHEY, CDR2 SVGEGT. V lost 7 bases to trimming and J lost 7 bases, with 13 bases between them. The CDR3 has 13 residues. CDR3 residues: CASTQGTVGELFF. The CDR3 DNA reads TGTGCCAGCACCCAGGGGACGGTCGGGGAGCTGTTTTTT.